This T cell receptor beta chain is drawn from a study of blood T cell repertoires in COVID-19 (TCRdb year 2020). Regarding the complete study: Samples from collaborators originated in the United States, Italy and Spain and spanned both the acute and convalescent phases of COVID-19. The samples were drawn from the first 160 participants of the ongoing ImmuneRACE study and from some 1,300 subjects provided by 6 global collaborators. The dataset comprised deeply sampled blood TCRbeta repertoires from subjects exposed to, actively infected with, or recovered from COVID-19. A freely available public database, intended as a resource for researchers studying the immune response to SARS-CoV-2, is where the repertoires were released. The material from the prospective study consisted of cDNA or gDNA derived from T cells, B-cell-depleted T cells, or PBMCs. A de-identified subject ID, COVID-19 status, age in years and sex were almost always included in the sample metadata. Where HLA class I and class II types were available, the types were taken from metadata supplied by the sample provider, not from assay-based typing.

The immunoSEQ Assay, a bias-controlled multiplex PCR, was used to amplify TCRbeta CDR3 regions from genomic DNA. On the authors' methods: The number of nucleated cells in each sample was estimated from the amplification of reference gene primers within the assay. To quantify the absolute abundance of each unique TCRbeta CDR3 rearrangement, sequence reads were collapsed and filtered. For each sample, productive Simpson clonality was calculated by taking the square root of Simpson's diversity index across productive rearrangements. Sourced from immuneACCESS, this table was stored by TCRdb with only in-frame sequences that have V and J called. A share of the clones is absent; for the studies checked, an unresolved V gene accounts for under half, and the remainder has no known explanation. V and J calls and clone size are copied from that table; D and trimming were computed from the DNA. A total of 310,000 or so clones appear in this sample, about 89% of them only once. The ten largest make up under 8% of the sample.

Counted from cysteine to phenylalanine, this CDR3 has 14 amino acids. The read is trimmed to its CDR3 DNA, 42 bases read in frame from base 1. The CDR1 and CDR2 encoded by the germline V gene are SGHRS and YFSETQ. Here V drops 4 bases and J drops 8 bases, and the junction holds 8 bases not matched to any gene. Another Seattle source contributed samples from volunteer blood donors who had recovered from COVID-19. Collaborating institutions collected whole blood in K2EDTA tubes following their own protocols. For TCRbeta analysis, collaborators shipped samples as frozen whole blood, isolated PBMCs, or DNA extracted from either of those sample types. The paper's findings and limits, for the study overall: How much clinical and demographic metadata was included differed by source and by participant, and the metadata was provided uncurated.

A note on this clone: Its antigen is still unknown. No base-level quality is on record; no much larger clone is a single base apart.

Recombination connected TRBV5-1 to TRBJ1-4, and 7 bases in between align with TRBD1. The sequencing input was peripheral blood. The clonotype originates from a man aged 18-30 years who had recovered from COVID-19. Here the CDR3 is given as CASSPTGRLEKLFF. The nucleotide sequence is TGCGCCAGCAGCCCGACAGGGAGGTTAGAAAAACTGTTTTTT.